The next 22 T cell receptor beta chains were all read from a single sample in a study of CD8+CD57+ T cells in acquired aplastic anemia. Patients chosen for sequencing had shown CD8+CD57+ cell expansion by flow cytometry. Genomic DNA templated the TCR beta VDJ and CDR3 profiling. MiXCR was run by TCRdb on the reads, yielding one entry per CDR3 protein. The sample consists of 150,000 to 200,000 distinct CDR3 sequences, about two thirds of them appearing once. The sequencing input was sorted CD4+, CD8+, or CD8+CD57+ T cells (not recorded which) from PBMCs. These receptor sequences come from a human donor with aplastic anemia.

The rearrangement joins TRBV6-5 to TRBJ1-1; D is possibly TRBD1 (6 bases). Trimming pared 10 bases from V and 0 bases from J, leaving 18 bases between. Germline CDR1 MNHEY, CDR2 SVGAGI. This CDR3 contains 15 residues. CDR3 DNA sequence: TGTGCCACCTCCGTGAGCGGGGGCATGAACACTGAAGCTTTCTTT. This encodes CATSVSGGMNTEAFF.

The chain carries TRBV5-1 and TRBJ2-5; D unresolved. This CDR3 is built from 12 residues. Trimming took off 0 bases at V and 3 bases at J, with 3 bases between the two ends. Per the germline V gene, CDR1 is SGHRS and CDR2 is YFSETQ. The DNA for the CDR3 is TGCGCCAGCAGCTTGGGAAAAGAGACCCAGTACTTC. Translated: CASSLGKETQYF.

This chain connects TRBV24-1 to TRBJ1-5; D not resolved. The CDR3 extends over 12 amino acids. Germline V gene sequence: CDR1 KGHDR, CDR2 SFDVKD. Trimming stripped 9 bases from V and 3 bases from J, with 8 bases between. CDR3 sequence reads: CATGAPNQPQHF. The DNA for the CDR3 is TGTGCCACCGGTGCTCCCAATCAGCCCCAGCATTTT.

The chain couples TRBV2 to TRBJ2-5, with unresolved D. The length of the CDR3 is 12 residues. Trimming removed 7 bases at V and 3 bases at J, with 9 bases between. Germline V gene data show CDR1 as SNHLY and CDR2 as FYNNEI. The CDR3 loop is CASTRLEETQYF. The CDR3 DNA is TGTGCCAGCACACGACTTGAAGAGACCCAGTACTTC.

CDR3 region: CASSLNRLSTFGYTF. CDR3 nucleotides: TGCGCCAGCAGCTTGAATCGTCTGTCGACCTTCGGCTACACCTTC. V is TRBV4-3 and J is TRBJ1-2; D is unresolved. This CDR3 has 15 residues. The V end was cut by 5 bases, the J end by 8 bases, with 21 bases between. Germline assignment: CDR1 LGHNA and CDR2 YSLEER.

This chain links TRBV2 with TRBJ1-5; 11 bases line up with TRBD1. J lost 9 bases, V lost 6 bases, and 13 bases had no gene match. CDR1 and CDR2 from the germline V gene are SNHLY and FYNNEI. This CDR3 contains 16 residues. The CDR3 DNA reads as TGTGCCAGCAGCATGGGACAGGGGGTGCCCCTTTCGCCCCAGCATTTT. As protein: CASSMGQGVPLSPQHF.

This sequence joins TRBV10-2 and TRBJ2-1; 11 bases are shared with TRBD2. The germline V gene has CDR1 WSHSY and CDR2 SAAADI. The length of the CDR3 is 15 residues. V dropped 3 bases and J dropped 7; count of bases not matched to a gene: 5. CDR3 DNA sequence: TGCGCCAGCAGTGATACTAGCGGGAGAAGGAATGAGCAGTTCTTC. This translates into CASSDTSGRRNEQFF.

The chain joins TRBV9 to TRBJ1-2; perhaps TRBD1 as D (5 bases). There are 13 residues in the CDR3. V was pared by 5 bases and J by 5 bases, with 13 bases between. From germline, CDR1 is SGDLS and CDR2 YYNGEE. This chain's CDR3 is CASSDGGTYGYTF. For the CDR3, the DNA is TGTGCCAGCAGTGACGGGGGTACTTATGGCTACACCTTC.

The V gene is TRBV7-2, the J gene TRBJ1-5; D call uncertain. V was clipped by 1 base and J by 4 bases, with 11 bases between them. The germline V gene encodes CDR1 SGHTA and CDR2 FQGNSA. There are 15 residues in the CDR3. CDR3 nucleotide sequence: TGTGCCAGCAGCTTAGGCGTAGGCTATAATCAGCCCCAGCATTTT. Protein product: CASSLGVGYNQPQHF.

The chain is built from TRBV12-3 or TRBV12-4 and TRBJ2-2; tentatively, D is TRBD1 or TRBD2 (5 bases each). The CDR3 consists of 16 residues. V was shortened by 6 bases and J by 4 bases, with 18 bases between the two germline ends. The CDR3 protein is CASSPPGTRGTGELFF. The CDR3 DNA is TGTGCCAGCAGCCCCCCCGGGACCCGGGGCACCGGGGAGCTGTTTTTT.

This clonotype occurred once. The J gene is TRBJ2-3, the V gene TRBV9, with TRBD2 matching 7 bases. The CDR3 sequence is 12 residues long. J gave up 10 bases and V 0 bases, and 2 bases lay outside the gene matches. Germline loops: CDR1 SGDLS, CDR2 YYNGEE. In DNA, the CDR3 is TGTGCCAGCAGCGTAGGTCTAGCGGCGCAGTATTTT. Its translation is CASSVGLAAQYF. Variable domain in full (rest from reference TRBV9 and TRBJ2-3): DSGVTQTPKHLITATGQRVTLRCSPRSGDLSVYWYQQSLDQGLQFLIQYYNGEERAKGNILERFSAQQFPDLHSELNLSSLELGDSALYFCASSVGLAAQYFGPGTRLTVL.

This chain joins TRBV20-1 and TRBJ1-1; TRBD1 agrees at 8 bases. The germline V gene has CDR1 DFQATT and CDR2 SNEGSKA (reference sequence). The CDR3 is made up of 14 amino acids. With V trimmed by 6 bases and J by 3 bases, 9 bases remained unmatched. DNA for the CDR3: TGCAGTGCCCCGACAGGGGCCGTAGACACTGAAGCTTTCTTT. The encoded protein is CSAPTGAVDTEAFF.

The V call is TRBV2, the J call TRBJ2-7; 7 bases fit TRBD1. Germline CDR1 SNHLY, CDR2 FYNNEI. V trimming: 6 bases; J trimming: 6 bases; junction bases outside the gene matches: 5. The CDR3 extends over 12 amino acids. The CDR3 loop is CASRRGQREQYF. The CDR3 coding sequence is TGTGCCAGCAGGAGGGGGCAGCGCGAGCAGTACTTC.

The table lists this clonotype with a count of one. V and J are TRBV15 and TRBJ2-7; D is unclear. This CDR3 has 14 amino acids. CDR1 and CDR2 from the germline V gene are LNHNV and YYDKDF (reference sequence). V was cut by 0 bases and J by 4 bases, with 10 bases left in between. CDR3 nucleotide sequence: TGTGCCACCAGCAGAGAGGTGGGTTCGTACGAGCAGTACTTC. It yields the protein CATSREVGSYEQYF.

The chain uses TRBV7-3 and TRBJ2-2, with 10 bases aligning to TRBD1. From germline, CDR1 is SGHTA and CDR2 FQGTGA. This CDR3 comprises 15 residues. The V and J ends lost 7 bases and 7 bases, in that order; junction bases with no gene match: 9. This CDR3 reads CASTSGQGWGGELFF. CDR3 DNA: TGTGCCAGCACCTCGGGACAGGGGTGGGGCGGGGAGCTGTTTTTT.

The rearrangement joins TRBV7-9 to TRBJ1-1; unclear D gene. This CDR3 is 12 amino acids long. The germline CDR1 and CDR2 sequences are SEHNR and FQNEAQ (reference sequence). Trimming removed 2 bases from V and 5 bases from J, with 6 bases in between. The CDR3 reads CASSLRWTEAFF. In DNA, the CDR3 is TGTGCCAGCAGCTTACGTTGGACTGAAGCTTTCTTT.

In its sample, this clonotype was seen a few times. This chain uses TRBV6-4 with TRBJ2-1; D is possibly TRBD1 or TRBD2 (6 bases each). CDR1 is MRHNA and CDR2 is SNTAGT in the germline V gene. The V gene lost 6 bases and the J gene lost 0 bases, with 12 bases spanning the gap. The CDR3 is 15 amino acids. This chain's CDR3 is CASSREGGSYNEQFF. CDR3 DNA: TGTGCCAGCAGCCGCGAGGGGGGCTCCTACAATGAGCAGTTCTTC.

DNA of the CDR3: TGCAGTGCTAGAGCCTTGGCGGGGGATTCCTACGAGCAGTACTTC. This translates into CSARALAGDSYEQYF. V and J are TRBV20-1 and TRBJ2-7, with 7 bases that match TRBD2. This CDR3 contains 15 residues. J gave up 1 base and V 1 base, and 7 bases lay outside the gene matches. Germline lookup yields CDR1 DFQATT and CDR2 SNEGSKA (reference sequence).

The V call is TRBV19, the J call TRBJ2-6; 8 bases fit TRBD1. Germline V gene data show CDR1 as LNHDA and CDR2 as SQIVND (reference sequence). This CDR3 comprises 16 residues. V trimming: 4 bases; J trimming: 6 bases; junction bases outside the gene matches: 8. The CDR3 DNA reads as TGTGCCAGTAGTACCCGGCGGGGACAGGCGGCCAACGTCCTGACTTTC. Protein: CASSTRRGQAANVLTF.

In its sample, this clonotype was seen a few times. J is TRBJ1-2 and V is TRBV15, with a possible D match to TRBD1 (5 bases). Per germline, CDR1 LNHNV and CDR2 YYDKDF (reference sequence). V lost 0 bases and J lost 4, with 9 bases in between. The CDR3 is 14 amino acids. Here the CDR3 DNA reads TGTGCCACCAGCAGAGATGGGACGGCCTATGGCTACACCTTC. Translation: CATSRDGTAYGYTF.

V usage is TRBV7-9 and J usage is TRBJ1-1; 9 bases match TRBD1. CDR3 length: 16 amino acids. V lost 4 bases to trimming and J lost 8 bases; unmatched junction nucleotides: 14. The germline gives CDR1 SEHNR, CDR2 FQNEAQ (reference sequence). The CDR3 DNA sequence: TGTGCCAGCAGCTCGACAGGGGGGGTGAAAGGTTCGGAAGCTTTCTTT. This codes for CASSSTGGVKGSEAFF.

This clonotype has a handful of counts. V and J are TRBV2 and TRBJ1-2; D perhaps matches TRBD1 (5 bases). Germline V lookup: CDR1 SNHLY, CDR2 FYNNEI. Deletions cut 3 bases from V and 7 bases from J, with 15 bases between. The CDR3 covers 14 residues. The CDR3 is CASSDLSAGTGYTF. The DNA of the CDR3 is TGTGCCAGCAGTGATCTGTCGGCAGGGACTGGCTACACCTTC.